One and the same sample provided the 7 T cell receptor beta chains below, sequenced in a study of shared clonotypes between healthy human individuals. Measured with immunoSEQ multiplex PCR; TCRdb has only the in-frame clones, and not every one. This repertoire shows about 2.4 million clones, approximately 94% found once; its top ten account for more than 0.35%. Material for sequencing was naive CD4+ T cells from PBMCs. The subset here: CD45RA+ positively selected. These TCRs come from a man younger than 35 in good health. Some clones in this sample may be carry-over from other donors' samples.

The chain's CDR3 is CASSSTGAEQYF. CDR3 DNA sequence: TGCGCCAGCAGCTCGACAGGAGCCGAGCAGTACTTC. The chain uses TRBV5-1 and TRBJ2-7; TRBD1 might be the D (6 bases). The V and J ends lost 3 bases and 6 bases respectively, with 10 bases between them. The V gene's germline CDR1 is SGHRS and CDR2 YFSETQ. The CDR3 is made up of 12 amino acids.

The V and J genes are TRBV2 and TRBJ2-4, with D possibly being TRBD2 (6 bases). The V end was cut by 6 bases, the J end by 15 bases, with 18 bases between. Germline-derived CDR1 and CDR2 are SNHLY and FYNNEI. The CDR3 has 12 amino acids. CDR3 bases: TGTGCCAGCAGCCCCGACGTGGGACTGTTGTACTTC. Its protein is CASSPDVGLLYF.

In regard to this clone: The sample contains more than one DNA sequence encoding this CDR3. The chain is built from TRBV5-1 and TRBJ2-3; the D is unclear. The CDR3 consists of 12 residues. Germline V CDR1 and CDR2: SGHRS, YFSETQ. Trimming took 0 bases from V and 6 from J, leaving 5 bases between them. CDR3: CASSLGVDTQYF. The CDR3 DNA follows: TGCGCCAGCAGCTTGGGTGTGGATACGCAGTATTTT.

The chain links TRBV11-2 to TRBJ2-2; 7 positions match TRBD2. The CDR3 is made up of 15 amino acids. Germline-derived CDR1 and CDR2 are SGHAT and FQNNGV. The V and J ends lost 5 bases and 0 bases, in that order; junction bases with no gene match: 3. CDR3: CASSLGTTNTGELFF. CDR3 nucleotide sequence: TGTGCCAGCAGCCTCGGGACTACGAACACCGGGGAGCTGTTTTTT.

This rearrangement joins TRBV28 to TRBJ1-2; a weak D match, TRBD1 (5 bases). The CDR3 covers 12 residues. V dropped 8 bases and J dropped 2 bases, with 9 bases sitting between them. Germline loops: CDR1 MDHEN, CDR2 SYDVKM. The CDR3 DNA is TGTGCCAGCGAGGGACGAAACTATGGCTACACCTTC. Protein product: CASEGRNYGYTF.

CDR3 sequence: CASSRGLDDEQFF. CDR3 coding DNA: TGTGCCAGCAGCCGAGGACTAGACGATGAGCAGTTCTTC. The chain employs TRBV7-3 and TRBJ2-1, with TRBD2 identical over 7 bases. The CDR3 contains 13 residues. Germline V CDR1 and CDR2: SGHTA, FQGTGA. After removal of 5 bases from V and 8 bases from J, the junction contained 6 bases not matched to a gene.

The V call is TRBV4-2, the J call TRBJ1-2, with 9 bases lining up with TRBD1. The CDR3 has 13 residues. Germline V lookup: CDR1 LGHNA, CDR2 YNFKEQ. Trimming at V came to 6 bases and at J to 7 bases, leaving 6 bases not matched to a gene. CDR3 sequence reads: CASREGDRVGYTF. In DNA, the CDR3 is TGTGCCAGCAGGGAGGGGGACAGGGTTGGCTACACCTTC.